The rows below give T cell receptor beta chains drawn from one sample of a study of blood T cell repertoires in COVID-19. Sequencing used immunoSEQ multiplex PCR; TCRdb keeps in-frame clones, though not all of them. The profile shows approximately 270,000 clones, more than 75% of them singletons. Sequencing used peripheral blood. Source of these receptors: a man aged 40-50 years with active or convalescent COVID-19. Each CDR3 is given with its conserved first and last residue. A D gene is named only where the DNA matches it firmly. Where a row states a size, it is once, few, many or the class of an expanded clone; other rows omit it.

.,.,TRBV5-1,TRBJ1-1,TGCGCCAGCAGCTTGGCAGGAAACACTGAAGCTTTCTTT,CASSLAGNTEAFF
TRBD2,.,TRBV11-2,TRBJ2-3,TGTGCCAGCAGCTTGAAGCCTAGCGGGGGTACGCAGTATTTT,CASSLKPSGGTQYF
.,.,TRBV2,TRBJ2-7,TGTGCCATTACAGATTCCTACGAGCAGTACTTC,CAITDSYEQYF
TRBD1,.,TRBV29-1,TRBJ2-1,TGCAGCGTTTACAGGGGAAGCTCCTACAATGAGCAGTTCTTC,CSVYRGSSYNEQFF
.,.,TRBV19,TRBJ2-7,TGTGCCAGCGGGACAGCGGGTGACTACGAGCAGTACTTC,CASGTAGDYEQYF
.,.,TRBV7-2,TRBJ2-2,TGTGCCAGCACAAATAAGAGGGAAACCGGGGAGCTGTTTTTT,CASTNKRETGELFF
.,.,TRBV6-5,TRBJ2-1,TGTGCCAGCACCCTACGGGGCAGGAACAGGGATGAGCAGTTCTTC,CASTLRGRNRDEQFF
TRBD1,.,TRBV7-8,TRBJ1-1,TGTGCCAGCAGCAACGGACAGGGGAACACTGAAGCTTTCTTT,CASSNGQGNTEAFF
TRBD1,.,TRBV30,TRBJ1-2,TGTGCCTGGTTCCTACAGGGGAAGGGCTACACCTTC,CAWFLQGKGYTF
TRBD1,.,TRBV2,TRBJ1-6,TGTGCCAGCAGTCGGACAGGGGTAGATTCACCCCTCCACTTT,CASSRTGVDSPLHF
.,.,TRBV19,TRBJ1-1,TGTGCCAGTAGGGCACAGGGTACCAGAGGAACTGAAGCTTTCTTT,CASRAQGTRGTEAFF
.,few,TRBV27,TRBJ1-2,TGTGCCAGCAGTTCGGGGAAGGGCTACACCTTC,CASSSGKGYTF
TRBD2,few,TRBV29-1,TRBJ2-7,TGCAGCGTGAAACCCCCGGGGGGGAACGAGCAGTACTTC,CSVKPPGGNEQYF
TRBD1,.,TRBV4-1,TRBJ1-4,TGCGCCAGCAGCTCCCATGGGACAGGGGTAGAAAAACTGTTTTTT,CASSSHGTGVEKLFF
.,.,TRBV5-4,TRBJ2-1,TGTGCCAGCAGCTTGCCTTCCTACAATGAGCAGTTCTTC,CASSLPSYNEQFF
.,.,TRBV28,TRBJ2-7,TGTGCCAGCAGAACCCCAGTTGCGGGGAGGTACGAGCAGTACTTC,CASRTPVAGRYEQYF
.,.,TRBV18,TRBJ2-7,TGTGCCAGCTCACCCCTCGGTGCGGACTCATACGAGCAGTACTTC,CASSPLGADSYEQYF
.,.,TRBV30,TRBJ1-4,TGTGCCTGGAGTGTCCAGGAGGGGGAAAAACTGTTTTTT,CAWSVQEGEKLFF
.,.,TRBV12-3/TRBV12-4,TRBJ1-1,TGTGCCAGCAGTTTATGGCAGAACACTGAAGCTTTCTTT,CASSLWQNTEAFF
.,.,TRBV9,TRBJ2-7,TGTGCCAGCAGTAAGACTTTTTACGAGCAGTACTTC,CASSKTFYEQYF
TRBD1,once,TRBV19,TRBJ2-1,TGTGCCAGTAGTAAGGGACAGGGTAGCTACAATGAGCAGTTCTTC,CASSKGQGSYNEQFF
TRBD1,.,TRBV25-1,TRBJ1-1,TGTGCCAGCAGTGGGTTAGGACAGGGGCGTGGGGCTGAAGCTTTCTTT,CASSGLGQGRGAEAFF
.,once,TRBV29-1,TRBJ2-7,TGCAGCGTTGTTCAGGGAACCAACGAGCAGTACTTC,CSVVQGTNEQYF
.,.,TRBV7-9,TRBJ2-3,TGTGCCAGCAGCGGTGAGGGAGACCCGAGCACAGATACGCAGTATTTT,CASSGEGDPSTDTQYF
TRBD1,.,TRBV28,TRBJ1-1,TGTGCCAGCAGCCAAGGAGGACAGGGGGGCGCTGAAGCTTTCTTT,CASSQGGQGGAEAFF
.,.,TRBV12-3/TRBV12-4,TRBJ2-2,TGTGCCAGCAGCCTCAAGGGAGCCGGGGAGCTGTTTTTT,CASSLKGAGELFF
TRBD2,.,TRBV3-1/TRBV3-2,TRBJ2-7,TGTGCCAGCAGCCGATCGGGACTAGCGGTGGGCGAGCAGTACTTC,CASSRSGLAVGEQYF
TRBD1,many,TRBV3-1/TRBV3-2,TRBJ1-1,TGTGCCAGCAGCCAAACCGGACAGGTGTCTGAAGCTTTCTTT,CASSQTGQVSEAFF
.,.,TRBV27,TRBJ1-1,TGTGCCAGCAGTTTCCGGACACCCGCCAGGATCACTGAAGCTTTCTTT,CASSFRTPARITEAFF
.,.,TRBV7-2,TRBJ1-6,TGTGCCAGCAGCTTAGCGTCAGGGGAATCACCCCTCCACTTT,CASSLASGESPLHF
TRBD1,.,TRBV19,TRBJ1-3,TGTGCCAGTAGTACCCGGACAGGGGTAAACACCATATATTTT,CASSTRTGVNTIYF
.,.,TRBV5-4,TRBJ1-4,TGTGCCAGCAGCTTTAAACCCCACCACAGGGAATCAACTAATGAAAAACTGTTTTTT,CASSFKPHHRESTNEKLFF
TRBD1,.,TRBV5-4,TRBJ2-3,TGTGCCAGCAGCTCCCGACAGGGGAGCACAGATACGCAGTATTTT,CASSSRQGSTDTQYF
.,once,TRBV27,TRBJ2-7,TGTGCCAGCAGTCGATCGGCCATACTATACGAGCAGTACTTC,CASSRSAILYEQYF
.,.,TRBV7-9,TRBJ1-4,TGTGCCAGCAGCTCACAGGGTTCTAATGAAAAACTGTTTTTT,CASSSQGSNEKLFF
.,few,TRBV18,TRBJ1-1,TGTGCCAGCTCACCATTCGATCAGGGAGGTACTGAAGCTTTCTTT,CASSPFDQGGTEAFF
TRBD1,.,TRBV9,TRBJ2-7,TGTGCCAGCAGCGTAGATGGACAGGCCTCCTACGAGCAGTACTTC,CASSVDGQASYEQYF
.,.,TRBV24-1,TRBJ2-1,TGTGCCACCAGTTCCAGCGGTAGACAACGGGGGCAGTTCTTC,CATSSSGRQRGQFF
TRBD2,.,TRBV7-6,TRBJ2-1,TGTGCCAGCAGCTTAGCGTGGGGGGAACTAGCGGAAGTGGCAAATGAGCAGTTCTTC,CASSLAWGELAEVANEQFF
.,.,TRBV5-4,TRBJ1-1,TGTGCCAGCAGCTACGACAGTCTGAACACTGAAGCTTTCTTT,CASSYDSLNTEAFF
.,.,TRBV9,TRBJ1-2,TGTGCCAGCAGCGGGACGGAGGGAACTAACTATGGCTACACCTTC,CASSGTEGTNYGYTF
.,.,TRBV27,TRBJ2-3,TGTGCCAGCAGTTTATCCAGGGACACAGATACGCAGTATTTT,CASSLSRDTDTQYF
TRBD1,.,TRBV6-6,TRBJ2-3,TGTGCCAGCAGTCCGGGGGGACAGGGGGGAGGCACAGATACGCAGTATTTT,CASSPGGQGGGTDTQYF
.,.,TRBV19,TRBJ1-2,TGTGCCAGTAGTAACTCGAGAGGGTTAGGCTACACCTTC,CASSNSRGLGYTF
.,.,TRBV6-1,TRBJ2-7,TGTGCCAGCAGTGAAGGCCACAGCTTATACGAGCAGTACTTC,CASSEGHSLYEQYF
TRBD1,once,TRBV24-1,TRBJ2-3,TGTGCCACCAGGGGACAGATGGGCACAGATACGCAGTATTTT,CATRGQMGTDTQYF
.,.,TRBV18,TRBJ2-3,TGTGCCAGCTCACCCGGGTCCGTAGGGAGAGATACGCAGTATTTT,CASSPGSVGRDTQYF
TRBD2,.,TRBV9,TRBJ2-1,TGTGCCAGCAGCGCGGGACTAGCGTCTCACAATGAGCAGTTCTTC,CASSAGLASHNEQFF
TRBD2,few,TRBV14,TRBJ2-3,TGTGCCAGTCAAACTAGCGGTCTCACAGATACGCAGTATTTT,CASQTSGLTDTQYF
.,.,TRBV10-3,TRBJ1-6,TGTGCCATCAGTGAGATGAATGACCCAGGCAGCTCACCCCTCCACTTT,CAISEMNDPGSSPLHF
.,.,TRBV11-3,TRBJ1-4,TGTGCCAGCAGCCCCGGACAGCCAAATGAAAAACTGTTTTTT,CASSPGQPNEKLFF
.,.,TRBV2,TRBJ1-1,TGTGCCACTGTAAGGGGGAACACTGAAGCTTTCTTT,CATVRGNTEAFF
TRBD1,.,TRBV7-8,TRBJ1-1,TGTGCCAGCAGCTTAGGGGGACAGGGCACTGAAGCTTTCTTT,CASSLGGQGTEAFF
.,.,TRBV11-3,TRBJ2-5,TGTGCCAGCAGCTTGGGTACAGGGCCCCAAGAGACCCAGTACTTC,CASSLGTGPQETQYF
TRBD2,.,TRBV29-1,TRBJ2-1,TGCAGCGCTCCAATAGCGGGGTCCATTTACAATGAGCAGTTCTTC,CSAPIAGSIYNEQFF